The rows below give T cell receptor beta chains drawn from one sample of a study of T-cell memory formation after mild COVID-19. TCRdb analysed the 5' RACE reads with MiXCR anew, one entry per CDR3 protein. The data show about 110,000 distinct CDR3 sequences, approximately 15% seen once. The sequenced sample was PBMCs or a T cell subset sorted from them (not recorded which). Receptor source: a man between 18 and 35 years old who had mild COVID-19 (a few samples of this study predate the infection). Cell type and time point are not known. The CDR3 runs from the conserved cysteine through the conserved F or W. A D gene is named only where the DNA matches it firmly. Rows may omit the clone size; those that give it use once, few, many or a size class.

CDR3: CASSLGNLNTEAFF; DNA: TGTGCCAGCAGCTTAGGGAACTTGAACACTGAAGCTTTCTTT; V: TRBV7-9; J: TRBJ1-1; D: -; size: -
CDR3: CASSFINDNSPLHF; DNA: TGTGCCAGCAGCTTTATTAATGATAATTCACCCCTCCACTTT; V: TRBV7-2; J: TRBJ1-6; D: -; size: few
CDR3: CSAQETFSRTLNNEQFF; DNA: TGCAGTGCCCAGGAAACGTTTTCTCGGACATTGAACAATGAGCAGTTCTTC; V: TRBV20-1; J: TRBJ2-1; D: -; size: many
CDR3: CASASTGWDIQYF; DNA: TGTGCCAGTGCCTCGACAGGGTGGGACATTCAGTACTTC; V: TRBV11-2; J: TRBJ2-4; D: TRBD1; size: few
CDR3: CASSYGAVGSYNEQFF; DNA: TGTGCCAGCAGTTACGGGGCCGTGGGGTCCTACAATGAGCAGTTCTTC; V: TRBV6-5; J: TRBJ2-1; D: -; size: few
CDR3: CSARPGAQETQYF; DNA: TGCAGTGCTAGACCGGGGGCCCAAGAGACCCAGTACTTC; V: TRBV20-1; J: TRBJ2-5; D: -; size: few
CDR3: CASSFSGNRDEQYF; DNA: TGTGCCAGCAGTTTTTCAGGGAATCGCGACGAGCAGTACTTC; V: TRBV6-5; J: TRBJ2-7; D: -; size: -
CDR3: CASRMIPDLPNTGELFF; DNA: TGTGCCAGCAGAATGATTCCGGACCTACCCAACACCGGGGAGCTGTTTTTT; V: TRBV6-5; J: TRBJ2-2; D: -; size: many
CDR3: CASSEYSGDPYEQYF; DNA: TGTGCCAGCAGTGAATACAGCGGGGACCCTTACGAGCAGTACTTC; V: TRBV25-1; J: TRBJ2-7; D: TRBD2; size: -
CDR3: CASRGGDSYEQYF; DNA: TGCGCCAGCCGGGGGGGAGATTCCTACGAGCAGTACTTC; V: TRBV5-1; J: TRBJ2-7; D: TRBD2; size: many
CDR3: CASSLRIEPNYGYTF; DNA: TGTGCCAGCAGCTTGCGCATCGAGCCTAACTATGGCTACACCTTC; V: TRBV7-8; J: TRBJ1-2; D: -; size: few
CDR3: CASSQAQGGLNTEAFF; DNA: TGCGCCAGCAGCCAAGCACAGGGGGGGCTGAACACTGAAGCTTTCTTT; V: TRBV4-1; J: TRBJ1-1; D: TRBD1; size: many
CDR3: CASSPGTEGYQPQHF; DNA: TGTGCCAGCAGCCCAGGGACAGAGGGGTATCAGCCCCAGCATTTT; V: TRBV12-3/TRBV12-4; J: TRBJ1-5; D: TRBD1; size: -
CDR3: CASSFSGDTGELFF; DNA: TGTGCCAGCAGTTTCTCCGGGGACACCGGGGAGCTGTTTTTT; V: TRBV12-3/TRBV12-4; J: TRBJ2-2; D: -; size: few
CDR3: CSAGGLSYNEQFF; DNA: TGCAGTGCGGGTGGACTATCCTACAATGAGCAGTTCTTC; V: TRBV20-1; J: TRBJ2-1; D: -; size: -
CDR3: CASSAGSVEQFF; DNA: TGTGCCAGCAGCGCCGGATCCGTTGAGCAGTTCTTC; V: TRBV7-8; J: TRBJ2-1; D: -; size: few
CDR3: CASSRPTGTGGIEQYF; DNA: TGCGCCAGCAGCCGACCTACCGGGACAGGGGGGATCGAGCAGTACTTC; V: TRBV4-3; J: TRBJ2-7; D: TRBD1; size: -
CDR3: CASAGEFSTDTQYF; DNA: TGCGCCAGCGCAGGGGAATTCTCCACAGATACGCAGTATTTT; V: TRBV5-1; J: TRBJ2-3; D: -; size: -
CDR3: CASSLMTGGADFDTQYF; DNA: TGCGCCAGCAGCTTGATGACCGGGGGGGCTGATTTCGATACGCAGTATTTT; V: TRBV5-1; J: TRBJ2-3; D: TRBD2; size: many
CDR3: CASSSEEWTLALHF; DNA: TGTGCCAGCAGCTCAGAGGAGTGGACCTTGGCCCTCCACTTT; V: TRBV7-9; J: TRBJ1-6; D: -; size: few
CDR3: CASSFLPVDTQYF; DNA: TGTGCCAGCAGTTTTTTGCCAGTAGATACGCAGTATTTT; V: TRBV27; J: TRBJ2-3; D: -; size: few
CDR3: CASSRQGAGTEAFF; DNA: TGCGCCAGCAGCCGACAGGGGGCGGGGACTGAAGCTTTCTTT; V: TRBV4-3; J: TRBJ1-1; D: TRBD1; size: -
CDR3: CASNRGRVGTEAFF; DNA: TGTGCCAGCAACCGCGGGAGGGTGGGAACTGAAGCTTTCTTT; V: TRBV12-3/TRBV12-4; J: TRBJ1-1; D: -; size: many
CDR3: CASSRRASSYNEQFF; DNA: TGTGCCAGCAGCCGGAGGGCGAGCTCCTACAATGAGCAGTTCTTC; V: TRBV7-9; J: TRBJ2-1; D: -; size: -
CDR3: CASSQVRAGAYEQYF; DNA: TGCGCCAGCAGCCAAGTCAGGGCCGGGGCCTACGAGCAGTACTTC; V: TRBV4-3; J: TRBJ2-7; D: -; size: -
CDR3: CASSFYQQGYYGYTF; DNA: TGTGCCAGCAGCTTCTACCAACAGGGCTACTATGGCTACACCTTC; V: TRBV7-9; J: TRBJ1-2; D: -; size: -
CDR3: CASRGYSVGQYYGYTF; DNA: TGTGCCAGCAGGGGCTATTCTGTCGGACAATACTATGGCTACACCTTC; V: TRBV7-3; J: TRBJ1-2; D: -; size: -
CDR3: CASSQVRVLGTDTQYF; DNA: TGCGCCAGCAGCCAAGTTAGGGTTTTAGGCACAGATACGCAGTATTTT; V: TRBV4-1; J: TRBJ2-3; D: -; size: -
CDR3: CASAGLAGGLNEQFF; DNA: TGTGCCAGCGCCGGACTAGCGGGGGGGCTCAATGAGCAGTTCTTC; V: TRBV2; J: TRBJ2-1; D: TRBD2; size: few
CDR3: CASSLPPGQGTDTQYF; DNA: TGTGCCAGCAGCTTACCTCCGGGACAGGGAACGGATACGCAGTATTTT; V: TRBV7-9; J: TRBJ2-3; D: TRBD1; size: -
CDR3: CASTDGGGRGSYNEQFF; DNA: TGTGCCAGCACCGACGGAGGGGGCAGGGGATCCTACAATGAGCAGTTCTTC; V: TRBV27; J: TRBJ2-1; D: -; size: few
CDR3: CASSMGGQGFYEQYF; DNA: TGTGCCAGTAGTATGGGAGGACAGGGGTTCTACGAGCAGTACTTC; V: TRBV19; J: TRBJ2-7; D: TRBD1; size: many
CDR3: CASAPTGANTEAFF; DNA: TGTGCCAGCGCCCCGACAGGGGCGAACACTGAAGCTTTCTTT; V: TRBV27; J: TRBJ1-1; D: TRBD1; size: -
CDR3: CSATALAGLQETQYF; DNA: TGCAGTGCCACCGCGCTAGCGGGGCTACAAGAGACCCAGTACTTC; V: TRBV20-1; J: TRBJ2-5; D: TRBD2; size: -
CDR3: CASSQEMNSAGNTIYF; DNA: TGTGCCAGCAGCCAAGAAATGAACAGCGCTGGAAACACCATATATTTT; V: TRBV4-2; J: TRBJ1-3; D: -; size: -
CDR3: CASSPGLGGHEELFF; DNA: TGTGCCAGCAGCCCCGGACTAGGGGGCCACGAGGAGCTGTTTTTT; V: TRBV7-2; J: TRBJ2-2; D: -; size: many
CDR3: CASSSGGGGTQYF; DNA: TGTGCCAGCAGCTCAGGAGGCGGGGGTACGCAGTATTTT; V: TRBV11-2; J: TRBJ2-3; D: TRBD2; size: -
CDR3: CSVAQNSYEQYF; DNA: TGCAGCGTTGCACAGAATAGTTACGAGCAGTACTTC; V: TRBV29-1; J: TRBJ2-7; D: -; size: few
CDR3: CASRLKKRTVGSTEAFF; DNA: TGTGCAAGTCGCTTGAAGAAAAGGACGGTGGGTTCGACTGAAGCTTTCTTT; V: TRBV12-2; J: TRBJ1-1; D: -; size: -
CDR3: CASSQVQLRTGELFF; DNA: TGTGCCAGCAGCCAAGTTCAGCTTCGGACCGGGGAGCTGTTTTTT; V: TRBV3-1; J: TRBJ2-2; D: -; size: -
CDR3: CASNFGAGTEAFF; DNA: TGTGCCAGCAACTTCGGGGCCGGGACTGAAGCTTTCTTT; V: TRBV4-2; J: TRBJ1-1; D: -; size: -
CDR3: CASSQGRLAGINTGELFF; DNA: TGCGCCAGCAGCCAAGGGCGGCTAGCGGGTATCAACACCGGGGAGCTGTTTTTT; V: TRBV4-3; J: TRBJ2-2; D: TRBD2; size: few
CDR3: CASSKWDRDTGELFF; DNA: TGTGCCAGCAGCAAATGGGACAGGGACACCGGGGAGCTGTTTTTT; V: TRBV21-1; J: TRBJ2-2; D: -; size: -
CDR3: CASSFGGVYNEQFF; DNA: TGTGCCAGCAGTTTCGGGGGGGTGTACAATGAGCAGTTCTTC; V: TRBV28; J: TRBJ2-1; D: TRBD2; size: medium-sized
CDR3: CASSPQGSEQYF; DNA: TGTGCCAGCAGCCCCCAGGGGAGCGAGCAGTACTTC; V: TRBV7-9; J: TRBJ2-7; D: -; size: -
CDR3: CASSRTGTGDQPQHF; DNA: TGTGCCAGCAGTAGGACCGGGACAGGGGACCAGCCCCAGCATTTT; V: TRBV3-1; J: TRBJ1-5; D: TRBD1; size: few
CDR3: CASSLERTYQETQYF; DNA: TGCGCCAGCAGCTTGGAAAGGACCTACCAAGAGACCCAGTACTTC; V: TRBV5-1; J: TRBJ2-5; D: -; size: many
CDR3: CASSFGGGGAEAFF; DNA: TGTGCCAGCAGTTTCGGGGGCGGTGGGGCTGAAGCTTTCTTT; V: TRBV28; J: TRBJ1-1; D: -; size: -
CDR3: CASSYSSAPYEQYF; DNA: TGTGCCAGCAGTTACTCGTCAGCCCCCTACGAGCAGTACTTC; V: TRBV6-5; J: TRBJ2-7; D: -; size: many
CDR3: CASSRGQGVTTDTQYF; DNA: TGTGCCAGCAGCCGAGGACAGGGGGTAACCACAGATACGCAGTATTTT; V: TRBV2; J: TRBJ2-3; D: TRBD1; size: -
CDR3: CASSLTVTNEQFF; DNA: TGTGCCAGCAGTTTGACGGTTACGAATGAGCAGTTCTTC; V: TRBV28; J: TRBJ2-1; D: -; size: many
CDR3: CASSEGLADSTDTQYF; DNA: TGTGCCAGCAGTGAAGGGCTAGCGGATAGCACAGATACGCAGTATTTT; V: TRBV2; J: TRBJ2-3; D: TRBD2; size: -